What follows is one TCR beta chain and its context. Its antigen is not identified. The sample is drawn from a study of human T cells and chemical hapten exposure. Study summary: Variation in per-sample TCR yields came mainly from small pooled library volume differences.

Library construction involved attaching unique molecular identifiers to individual cDNA molecules, which allowed quantitative, reproducible TCR counting. TCRdb re-derived calls from the RACE reads in MiXCR, one entry per CDR3 protein. The sample includes 100,000 or so distinct CDR3 sequences, over 9.5% of them seen just once. CDR3 length: 17 amino acids. The V gene's germline CDR1 is MDHEN and CDR2 SYDVKM. V gave up 6 bases and J gave up 4 bases; unmatched junction bases: 7. Overall study results and limits: Healthy people's immune response may differ from that of the donors, who had alopecia. Patch test score rose with PT1 expanded TCR count, significant at thresholds 8, 16 and 32, not 4.

Stated time point: patch test 1, 2 weeks after DPC sensitization. The treatment is: therapeutic diphenylcyclopropenone sensitization with weekly scalp DPC. The chain carries TRBV28 and TRBJ2-1, with TRBD2 identical over 15 bases. The receptor's source is a man aged 35-49 years with alopecia areata. Some clones in this sample may be carry-over from other donors' samples. Source: whole blood, taken in connection with sensitization to the hapten diphenylcyclopropenone (DPC). The CDR3 loop is CASRGLAGGPSYNEQFF. The CDR3 DNA sequence: TGTGCCAGCAGAGGACTAGCGGGAGGGCCCTCGTACAATGAGCAGTTCTTC.